A selection of T cell receptor beta chains follows, all from one sample in a study of regulatory T cells in long-lasting Graves disease. One entry per CDR3 protein results from TCRdb running MiXCR on the multiplex PCR reads. The table lists 550,000 to 600,000 distinct CDR3 sequences, about 15% of them singletons. The data were also submitted as part of a second study, on T cells in Graves' hyperthyroidism and ophthalmopathy.

Here the sequenced sample was peripheral blood mononuclear cells (PBMCs), taken at new diagnosis, from a patient treated with antithyroid drugs. These receptors were obtained from a man between 18 and 29 years old with Graves disease. CDR3s include the opening cysteine and the closing phenylalanine or tryptophan. The D gene is left open where the match is weak. Size values are once, few and many counts, or a class for expanded clones, and some rows have none.

D gene,CDR3 length,clone size,J gene,V gene,CDR3 DNA,CDR3 protein
TRBD1,15,many,TRBJ2-7,TRBV5-1,TGCGCCAGCAGCTCCCAGGGGGCGACGGTCTACGAGCAGTACTTC,CASSSQGATVYEQYF
NA,12,few,TRBJ2-3,TRBV6-2/TRBV6-3,TGTGCCACCTCCCAGGGTAGACTAGCGCAGTATTTT,CATSQGRLAQYF
TRBD1,15,few,TRBJ2-2,TRBV24-1,TGTGCCACCAGTGATTTTACAGGGGGGATCGGGGAGCTGTTTTTT,CATSDFTGGIGELFF
NA,13,few,TRBJ1-2,TRBV29-1,TGCAGCGTTGAAGATGAAGGGGGCTATGGCTACACCTTC,CSVEDEGGYGYTF
NA,16,NA,TRBJ2-3,TRBV5-1,TGCGCCAGCAGCTTGGTGATGGGCGTGGGAGTGGATACGCAGTATTTT,CASSLVMGVGVDTQYF
NA,15,many,TRBJ1-6,TRBV3-1,TGTGCCAGCAGCCTCGTTTGGGCCCAGGATTCATCCCTCCACTTT,CASSLVWAQDSSLHF
NA,15,NA,TRBJ1-3,TRBV7-9,TGTGCCAGCAGCATTCTCCGGGGGCTTGAAAACACCATATATTTT,CASSILRGLENTIYF
NA,14,few,TRBJ1-2,TRBV7-2,TGTGCCAGCAGCTTAGTTGTAGCTAACTATGGCTACACCTTC,CASSLVVANYGYTF
TRBD2,17,many,TRBJ2-3,TRBV7-3,TGTGCCAGCAGCTCACGGACTAGCGGAGCAAGCACAGATACGCAGTATTTT,CASSSRTSGASTDTQYF
TRBD2,13,many,TRBJ2-7,TRBV20-1,TGCAGTGCTAGGATAGGACTAGCGGACGAGCAGTACTTC,CSARIGLADEQYF
TRBD1,13,many,TRBJ2-1,TRBV27,TGTGCCAGCAGAGGACAGGTAGGGAATGAGCAGTTCTTC,CASRGQVGNEQFF
NA,16,few,TRBJ2-7,TRBV5-1,TGCGCCAGCAGCTGGAGACCGGGATCAGAGGCCTACGAGCAGTACTTC,CASSWRPGSEAYEQYF
TRBD2,18,NA,TRBJ2-1,TRBV3-1,TGTGCCAGCAGCCCCGAGGAGGGACTAGCGGGACCCTTGGATGAGCAGTTCTTC,CASSPEEGLAGPLDEQFF
NA,17,many,TRBJ2-3,TRBV6-2/TRBV6-3,TGTGCCAGCAGTTACTCGCTCACCGGGAAGCGGGCAGATACGCAGTATTTT,CASSYSLTGKRADTQYF
NA,11,many,TRBJ1-1,TRBV6-1,TGTGCCAGCAGTACCGGACAGAAAGCTTTCTTT,CASSTGQKAFF
TRBD2,15,NA,TRBJ2-7,TRBV19,TGTGCCAGTAGTATTGTAGCGGGCGCTGACTACGAGCAGTACTTC,CASSIVAGADYEQYF
TRBD2,16,NA,TRBJ2-1,TRBV5-6,TGTGCCAGCAGCTTGGGTGGCGGGAGGACGGTGGATGAGCAGTTCTTC,CASSLGGGRTVDEQFF
NA,14,many,TRBJ1-2,TRBV11-2,TGTGCCAGCAGCTTAGGCCGGACCTTTTATGGCTACACCTTC,CASSLGRTFYGYTF
NA,15,many,TRBJ2-5,TRBV6-2/TRBV6-3,TGTGCCAGCAGCCGCGGAGCTATCCGGAGGGAGACCCAGTACTTC,CASSRGAIRRETQYF
NA,13,many,TRBJ2-5,TRBV20-1,TGCAGTGCTACCAGACAGGAGTGGGAGACCCAGTACTTC,CSATRQEWETQYF
NA,16,once,TRBJ2-3,TRBV4-2,TGTGCCAGCAGCCAAGCGACTAGGAGACCCACAGATACGCAGTATTTT,CASSQATRRPTDTQYF
TRBD2,16,many,TRBJ2-7,TRBV7-9,TGTGCCAGCAGTCAGAACCTAGGGGGACTAGCAGACGAGCAGTACTTC,CASSQNLGGLADEQYF
NA,15,many,TRBJ2-2,TRBV28,TGTGCCAGCAATCCGGCTTCAACTAACACCGGGGAGCTGTTTTTT,CASNPASTNTGELFF
NA,15,NA,TRBJ2-7,TRBV27,TGTGCCAGCAGATATACCGGGACTGGGAACTACGAGCAGTACTTC,CASRYTGTGNYEQYF
NA,11,many,TRBJ1-1,TRBV29-1,TGCAGCGTTCGCAGCTACGACGAAGCTTTCTTT,CSVRSYDEAFF
NA,14,NA,TRBJ2-2,TRBV29-1,TGCAGCGCGCAAAGCAGGGTGGACACCGGGGAGCTGTTTTTT,CSAQSRVDTGELFF
TRBD2,17,NA,TRBJ2-1,TRBV25-1,TGTGCCAGCAGTGGTGGCGGAGGGACTAGCAGCGACAATGAGCAGTTCTTC,CASSGGGGTSSDNEQFF
TRBD1,16,few,TRBJ1-1,TRBV10-3,TGTGCCATCACAATCGCCCCAGACAGGGTTAACACTGAAGCTTTCTTT,CAITIAPDRVNTEAFF
TRBD2,15,many,TRBJ2-7,TRBV28,TGTGCCAGCAGTCCTGGAGCGGGAGGGTACTACGAGCAGTACTTC,CASSPGAGGYYEQYF
TRBD1,14,NA,TRBJ1-5,TRBV6-1,TGTGCCAGCAGTGCCCGGACAGGGGGACAGCCCCAGCATTTT,CASSARTGGQPQHF
NA,16,many,TRBJ2-7,TRBV5-1,TGCGCCAGCAGTCCCCTACCGGGTCAGAGAGGTTGGGAGCAGTACTTC,CASSPLPGQRGWEQYF
TRBD1,13,many,TRBJ1-4,TRBV7-9,TGTGCCAGCAGCCGGGGACAGAATGAAAAACTGTTTTTT,CASSRGQNEKLFF
NA,14,NA,TRBJ2-3,TRBV19,TGTGCCAGTAGTATCCCCGGGAGTTCAGATACGCAGTATTTT,CASSIPGSSDTQYF
NA,14,NA,TRBJ2-1,TRBV20-1,TGCAGTGCTAGAGTTGGGGGAGGGGGCAATGAGCAGTTCTTC,CSARVGGGGNEQFF
NA,16,many,TRBJ2-1,TRBV20-1,TGCAGTGCTAGATTGCAGGGGCGAAGCTCCTACAATGAGCAGTTCTTC,CSARLQGRSSYNEQFF
NA,13,few,TRBJ2-1,TRBV30,TGTGCCTGGAGTGGAACCGCCTACAATGAGCAGTTCTTC,CAWSGTAYNEQFF
TRBD2,14,many,TRBJ2-3,TRBV7-9,TGTGCCAGCAGCTCCCCCACTAGCGAAAATACGCAGTATTTT,CASSSPTSENTQYF
NA,15,NA,TRBJ1-5,TRBV7-3,TGTGCCAGCAGGCCGGGCCGTAATAGCAATCAGCCCCAGCATTTT,CASRPGRNSNQPQHF
NA,15,NA,TRBJ2-7,TRBV20-1,TGCAGTGCTAGAGATAACGGGGGTAATGGCTACGAGCAGTACTTC,CSARDNGGNGYEQYF
NA,13,many,TRBJ2-7,TRBV6-1,TGTGCCAGCAGCCCTAGTGCCTCCTACGAGCAGTACTTC,CASSPSASYEQYF
NA,13,NA,TRBJ1-2,TRBV27,TGTGCCAGCAGTGCACAGGTCGGCTATGGCTACACCTTC,CASSAQVGYGYTF
NA,12,NA,TRBJ1-1,TRBV29-1,TGCAGCGTTGGACAAGTTGGGACTGAAGCTTTCTTT,CSVGQVGTEAFF
NA,13,NA,TRBJ2-7,TRBV3-1,TGTGCCAGCAGTCGTCCGGACGTCTACGAGCAGTACTTC,CASSRPDVYEQYF
TRBD1,13,few,TRBJ1-1,TRBV6-1,TGTGCCAGCAGCTTACAGGGGCTCACTGAAGCTTTCTTT,CASSLQGLTEAFF
TRBD2,15,few,TRBJ2-5,TRBV20-1,TGCAGTGCTAGGATCGCTAGCGGGAGTTCAGAGACCCAGTACTTC,CSARIASGSSETQYF
NA,13,NA,TRBJ2-5,TRBV12-3/TRBV12-4,TGTGCCACTATGGGAGCTAGGCAAGAGACCCAGTACTTC,CATMGARQETQYF
NA,15,NA,TRBJ1-5,TRBV28,TGTGCCAGCAGTATCCTCGGACGGAATTTTCAGCCCCAGCATTTT,CASSILGRNFQPQHF
NA,16,few,TRBJ1-4,TRBV7-6,TGTGCCAGCAGCTTAGGCTCGGGATCGGCTAATGAAAAACTGTTTTTT,CASSLGSGSANEKLFF
NA,14,few,TRBJ1-1,TRBV7-9,TGTGCCAGCAGCTTAGGACATAAAGACACTGAAGCTTTCTTT,CASSLGHKDTEAFF
NA,13,many,TRBJ1-5,TRBV2,TGTGCCAGCAGAACAGAAGGCAATCAGCCCCAGCATTTT,CASRTEGNQPQHF